The next 5 T cell receptor beta chains were all read from a single sample in a study of cytomegalovirus exposure and HLA in healthy donors (dated by TCRdb to 2016 to 2017). Libraries came from the immunoSEQ multiplex PCR assay. Drawn from immuneACCESS, this table holds only the in-frame rearrangements with V and J called that TCRdb kept. Clones are partly lost; checked studies trace under half to an unresolved V gene and leave the rest unexplained. This sample comprises over 100,000 clones, almost 90% of them detected only once. The ten largest make up about 2.1% of the sample. Sequencing was carried out using PBMCs. These TCRs come from a woman aged 18 to 35 in good health and CMV-seronegative.

This rearrangement joins TRBV29-1 to TRBJ1-2, with 8 bases aligning to TRBD1. Per germline, CDR1 SQVTM and CDR2 ANQGSEA. The trim removed 6 bases at V and 4 bases at J, leaving 10 bases unmatched. There are 14 residues in the CDR3. This CDR3 is CSVTTTGQGYGYTF. CDR3 sequence (DNA): TGCAGCGTGACCACAACTGGACAGGGCTATGGCTACACCTTC.

The V gene is TRBV27, the J gene TRBJ1-5; TRBD1 matches 10 bases. The CDR3 is 15 amino acids. Germline loops: CDR1 MNHEY, CDR2 SMNVEV (reference sequence). Trimming took 8 bases from V and 2 from J; bases not matched to a gene: 6. The CDR3, as DNA: TGTGCCAGCTCCCCCGGGACAGGGGGCAATCAGCCCCAGCATTTT. Residues: CASSPGTGGNQPQHF.

The gene calls are TRBV2 and TRBJ1-2; TRBD1 might be the D (6 bases). The CDR3 totals 13 residues. Germline V gives CDR1 SNHLY, CDR2 FYNNEI. Trimming left V 2 bases short and J 6 bases short, with 10 bases between. This chain's CDR3 is CASSELQGDGYTF. CDR3 DNA sequence: TGTGCCAGCAGTGAATTACAGGGTGATGGCTACACCTTC.

The rearrangement uses TRBV28 and TRBJ1-2, with D unclear. The CDR3 has 12 residues. V was trimmed by 3 bases and J by 9 bases, leaving 11 bases between them. Germline values: CDR1 MDHEN, CDR2 SYDVKM. The DNA of the CDR3 is TGTGCCAGCAGTTTGATGGAGTACAGCTACACCTTC. Translated: CASSLMEYSYTF.

The V gene is TRBV29-1, the J gene TRBJ2-7; D call uncertain. Trimming shortened V by 5 bases and J by 4 bases, and 9 bases separated the two germline ends. Germline CDR1 is SQVTM and CDR2 is ANQGSEA. CDR3 length: 11 amino acids. The DNA for the CDR3 is TGCAGCGTTAGAGACGGGTACGAGCAGTACTTC. This encodes CSVRDGYEQYF.